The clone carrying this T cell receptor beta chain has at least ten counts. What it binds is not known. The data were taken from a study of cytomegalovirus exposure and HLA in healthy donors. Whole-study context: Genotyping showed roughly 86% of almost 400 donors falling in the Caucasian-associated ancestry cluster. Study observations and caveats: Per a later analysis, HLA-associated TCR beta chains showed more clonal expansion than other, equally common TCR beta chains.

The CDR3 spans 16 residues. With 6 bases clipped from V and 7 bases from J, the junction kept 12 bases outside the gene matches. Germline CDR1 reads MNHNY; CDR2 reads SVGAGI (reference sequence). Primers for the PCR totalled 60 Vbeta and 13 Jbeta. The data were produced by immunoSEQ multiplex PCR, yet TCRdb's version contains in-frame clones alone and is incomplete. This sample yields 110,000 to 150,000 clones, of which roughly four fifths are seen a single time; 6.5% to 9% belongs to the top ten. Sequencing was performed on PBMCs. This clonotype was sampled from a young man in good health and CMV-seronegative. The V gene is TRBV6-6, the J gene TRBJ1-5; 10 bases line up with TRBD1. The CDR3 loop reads CASSMRTTGGDQPQHF. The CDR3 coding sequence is TGTGCCAGCAGCATGCGAACGACAGGGGGCGACCAGCCCCAGCATTTT.